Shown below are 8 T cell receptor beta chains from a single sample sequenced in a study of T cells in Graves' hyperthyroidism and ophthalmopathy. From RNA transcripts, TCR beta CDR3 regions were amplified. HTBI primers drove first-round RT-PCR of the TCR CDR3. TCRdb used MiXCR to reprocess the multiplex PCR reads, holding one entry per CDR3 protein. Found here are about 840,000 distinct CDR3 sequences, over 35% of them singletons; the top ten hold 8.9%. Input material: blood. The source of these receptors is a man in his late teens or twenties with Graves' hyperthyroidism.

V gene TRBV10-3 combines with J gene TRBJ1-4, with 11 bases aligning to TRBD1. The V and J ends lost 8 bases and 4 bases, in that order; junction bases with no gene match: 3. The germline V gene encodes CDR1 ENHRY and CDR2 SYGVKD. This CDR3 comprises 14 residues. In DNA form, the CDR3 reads TGTGCCATCCGGGACAGGGGGGATAATGAAAAACTGTTTTTT. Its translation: CAIRDRGDNEKLFF.

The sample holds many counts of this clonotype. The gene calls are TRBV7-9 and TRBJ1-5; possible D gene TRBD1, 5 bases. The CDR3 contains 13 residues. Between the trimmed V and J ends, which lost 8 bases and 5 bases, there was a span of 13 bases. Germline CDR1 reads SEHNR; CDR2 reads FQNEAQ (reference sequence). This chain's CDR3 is CASDQGVDQPQHF. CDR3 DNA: TGTGCCAGCGACCAGGGTGTCGATCAGCCCCAGCATTTT.

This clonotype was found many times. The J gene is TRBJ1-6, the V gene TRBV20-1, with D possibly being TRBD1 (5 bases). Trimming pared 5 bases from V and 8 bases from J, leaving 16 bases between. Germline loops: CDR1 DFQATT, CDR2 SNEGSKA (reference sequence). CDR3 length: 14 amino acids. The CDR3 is CSAPRTMGDSPLHF. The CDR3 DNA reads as TGCAGTGCTCCGAGGACTATGGGGGATTCACCCCTCCACTTT.

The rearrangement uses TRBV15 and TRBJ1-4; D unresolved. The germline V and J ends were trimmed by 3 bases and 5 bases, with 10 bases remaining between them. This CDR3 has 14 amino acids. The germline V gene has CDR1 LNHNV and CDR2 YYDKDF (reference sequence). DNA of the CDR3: TGTGCCACCAGCAGGAGAGGAGGGAATGAAAAACTGTTTTTT. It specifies CATSRRGGNEKLFF.

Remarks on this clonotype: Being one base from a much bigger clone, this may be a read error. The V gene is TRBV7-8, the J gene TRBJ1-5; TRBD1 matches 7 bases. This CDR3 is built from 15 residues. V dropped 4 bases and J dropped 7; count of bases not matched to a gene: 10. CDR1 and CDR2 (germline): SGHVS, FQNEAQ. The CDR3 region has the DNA TGTGCCAGCAGCTCCCGGGACAGTTGGGACCAGCCCCAGCATTTT. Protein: CASSSRDSWDQPQHF.

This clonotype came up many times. The CDR3: CSALTGEAFF. The CDR3 nucleotides are TGCAGTGCTTTGACAGGGGAAGCTTTCTTT. The chain joins TRBV20-1 to TRBJ1-1; 7 bases are a match to TRBD1. This CDR3 has 10 amino acids. V was pared by 5 bases and J by 8 bases, with 2 bases of the junction left unmatched. CDR1 is DFQATT, CDR2 SNEGSKA, per germline (reference sequence).

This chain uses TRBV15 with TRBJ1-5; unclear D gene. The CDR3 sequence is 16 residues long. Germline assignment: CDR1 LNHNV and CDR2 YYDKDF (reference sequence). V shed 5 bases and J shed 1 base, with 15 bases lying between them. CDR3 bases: TGTGCCACCAGCTCCGATGGGGATAGCAGCAATCAGCCCCAGCATTTT. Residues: CATSSDGDSSNQPQHF.

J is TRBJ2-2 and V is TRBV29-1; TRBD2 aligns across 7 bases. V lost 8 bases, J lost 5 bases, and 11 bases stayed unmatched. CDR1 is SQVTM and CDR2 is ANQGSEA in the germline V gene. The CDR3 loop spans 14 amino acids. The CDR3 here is CSSLGLSGTGELFF. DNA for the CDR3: TGCAGCAGCTTGGGACTTAGCGGGACCGGGGAGCTGTTTTTT.